This T cell receptor (beta chain) was recovered during a study of T-cell memory formation after mild COVID-19. Broader study findings: Clones that contracted from day 15 to 85 had balanced CD4/CD8; later expanders were CD4+ biased. Researchers found some responding clones in pre-infection memory, a sign that cross-reactive memory joined.

There are 15 residues in the CDR3. The V gene end was trimmed by 5 bases and the J gene end by 4 bases; junction bases not matched to a gene: 7. For this clonotype: The antigen is unknown.

5'RACE primed from the constant segment yielded TCR alpha and TCR beta cDNA libraries bearing sample barcodes and UMIs. One entry per CDR3 protein results from TCRdb running MiXCR on the 5' RACE reads. Of fewer than 450,000 distinct CDR3 sequences listed, roughly a quarter are singletons. The chain is built from TRBV12-3 or TRBV12-4 and TRBJ2-2; the match to TRBD1 covers 7 bases. The sequenced sample consisted of PBMCs or a T cell subset sorted from them (not recorded which). This clonotype was obtained from an adult woman who had mild COVID-19 (a few samples of this study predate the infection). Cell type and time point are not known. CDR3 in amino acids: CASSAQGRITGELFF. The CDR3 DNA sequence: TGTGCCAGCAGTGCACAGGGGCGGATCACCGGGGAGCTGTTTTTT.